This is a list of T cell receptor beta chains from one sample in a study of graft-versus-host responses after intestinal transplantation. Their specific antigens are unknown. Sequencing used immunoSEQ multiplex PCR; TCRdb keeps in-frame clones, though not all of them. Here the sample spans 130,000 or so clones, nearly 95% being singletons. Sequenced material: unstimulated CD4+ T cells sorted from spleen or lymph node cells, taken before intestinal transplant. Source of these receptors: a human donor who received an intestinal transplant. CDR3s include the opening cysteine and the closing phenylalanine or tryptophan. Fields, in order: CDR3 length, V gene, CDR3 protein.

len: 15
v_gene: TRBV5-4
CDR3aa: CASSGPRDTGETQYF

len: 15
v_gene: TRBV19
CDR3aa: CASSIGGQVKETQYF

len: 12
v_gene: TRBV7-2
CDR3aa: CASSSPGSEQFF

len: 13
v_gene: TRBV4-1
CDR3aa: CASSPGGPDTQYF

len: 14
v_gene: TRBV10-2
CDR3aa: CASSALRGGYEQYF

len: 16
v_gene: TRBV6-5
CDR3aa: CASSYSWVLPSYEQYF

len: 14
v_gene: TRBV7-2
CDR3aa: CASSSGAGNTEAFF

len: 15
v_gene: TRBV6-1
CDR3aa: CASSEGAGVGDTQYF

len: 16
v_gene: TRBV5-1
CDR3aa: CASSLGGQRLQETQYF

len: 16
v_gene: TRBV4-2
CDR3aa: CASSQEEASRLHEQYF

len: 11
v_gene: TRBV2
CDR3aa: CASGMNTEAFF

len: 18
v_gene: TRBV2
CDR3aa: CASRPGLAGGSSYNEQFF

len: 13
v_gene: TRBV6-1
CDR3aa: CASRREGTDTQYF

len: 16
v_gene: TRBV7-9
CDR3aa: CASSSSDTLRTDTQYF

len: 11
v_gene: TRBV20-1
CDR3aa: CSARGAYEQYF

len: 12
v_gene: TRBV30
CDR3aa: CAWSPGGKPQHF

len: 12
v_gene: TRBV29-1
CDR3aa: CSVEIAQETQYF

len: 17
v_gene: TRBV5-6
CDR3aa: CASSSWTGDSIDYGYTF

len: 13
v_gene: TRBV5-1
CDR3aa: CASSLMRGSEQYF

len: 14
v_gene: TRBV25-1
CDR3aa: CASSVGSLGYGYTF

len: 13
v_gene: TRBV7-2
CDR3aa: CASSWVSNQPQHF

len: 15
v_gene: TRBV10-2
CDR3aa: CASSGAGGYTDTQYF

len: 14
v_gene: TRBV7-3
CDR3aa: CASSARTGTGELFF

len: 15
v_gene: TRBV2
CDR3aa: CASRRDTATNEKLFF

len: 15
v_gene: TRBV6-1
CDR3aa: CASNRAGAVQGELFF

len: 15
v_gene: TRBV5-5
CDR3aa: CASSPRTGANTEAFF

len: 13
v_gene: TRBV25-1
CDR3aa: CASSAGTSYEQYF

len: 13
v_gene: TRBV7-3
CDR3aa: CASSFDSYNEQFF

len: 13
v_gene: TRBV5-4
CDR3aa: CASSLGSYYTQYF